Sequencing of this T cell receptor beta chain was carried out in a study of T cell responses to AZD1222 COVID-19 vaccine. Study-wide results and limits: Clonal diversity may have been underestimated in mostly white British donors.

Assay: immunoSEQ multiplex PCR; the TCRdb copy retains only in-frame clones and omits some. The data show about 94,000 clones, 70% to 90% seen once. Concerning this clone itself: Its target is not known.

The sequencing here drew on peripheral blood, taken on day 0 of AZD1222 vaccination. This receptor was identified in an adult in good health.

CDR3 amino acids: CASSIEVDRGPHQPQHF. CDR3 in DNA: TGTGCCAGTAGTATAGAGGTCGACAGGGGGCCCCATCAGCCCCAGCATTTT. The chain links TRBV19 to TRBJ1-5, with 10 bases aligning to TRBD1. The ends lost 0 bases at V and 5 bases at J; junction bases unmatched: 7. The CDR3 has 17 residues. CDR1 and CDR2 from the germline V gene are LNHDA and SQIVND (reference sequence).